A selection of T cell receptor beta chains follows, all from one sample in a study of cytomegalovirus exposure and HLA in healthy donors. Some clones are missing from TCRdb's copy, which holds only in-frame ones; the method was immunoSEQ multiplex PCR. The sample has 200,000 or so clones, more than 75% seen once. Sequenced input: PBMCs. The origin of the receptors is a man between 25 and 39 years old in good health and CMV-seronegative. The CDR3 runs from the conserved cysteine through the conserved F or W. D genes are given only for firm matches. Clone size is given for some rows only: seen once, a few or many times, or a class if the clone is expanded.

once TRBJ1-5 TRBV7-6 NA TGTGCCAGCAGCTTAGGTACAGGGTTCGATCAGCCCCAGCATTTT CASSLGTGFDQPQHF
NA TRBJ2-1 TRBV6-5 TRBD1 TGTGCCAGCAGTTACTCGGCAGGGGGCTCCTACAATGAGCAGTTCTTC CASSYSAGGSYNEQFF
NA TRBJ1-1 TRBV29-1 TRBD1 TGCAGCGTACGCGGACAGGGCCCAGGAGCTTTCTTT CSVRGQGPGAFF
NA TRBJ1-6 TRBV4-1 NA TGCGCCAGCAGCCAAGATCTACGGGTAAGAGGGTCACCCCTCCACTTT CASSQDLRVRGSPLHF
NA TRBJ2-7 TRBV7-2 NA TGTGCCAGCAGCTTAGCGGAGGGACCCTACGAGCAGTACTTC CASSLAEGPYEQYF
few TRBJ2-5 TRBV7-9 TRBD1 TGTGCCAGCAGCCCGTCCCGGGACAGGGGATTGGAGACCCAGTACTTC CASSPSRDRGLETQYF
NA TRBJ2-7 TRBV6-5 NA TGTGCCAGCAGTCCCCGGTTGAGCTCCTACGAGCAGTACTTC CASSPRLSSYEQYF
NA TRBJ2-7 TRBV2 TRBD1 TGTGCCAGCACTACAGGGGGCCCCCTTCGGTCCTACGAGCAGTACTTC CASTTGGPLRSYEQYF
NA TRBJ2-3 TRBV6-1 TRBD1 TGTGCCAGCAGTGACGGGACAGAGACAGATACGCAGTATTTT CASSDGTETDTQYF
NA TRBJ2-5 TRBV19 TRBD2 TGTGCCAGCTGTGGGACTAGGGAGGAGACCCAGTACTTC CASCGTREETQYF
NA TRBJ1-4 TRBV14 NA TGTGCCAGCAGCCAAGACGGGTCCCCGGGAGAAAAACTGTTTTTT CASSQDGSPGEKLFF
NA TRBJ2-7 TRBV27 TRBD1 TGTGCCAGCACGGGACCCGGGACAGGTAGCTCCTACGAGCAGTACTTC CASTGPGTGSSYEQYF
NA TRBJ2-7 TRBV28 TRBD2 TGTGCCAGCAGTTCATTCACCGGGACTAGTTCCTACGAGCAGTACTTC CASSSFTGTSSYEQYF
NA TRBJ2-1 TRBV9 TRBD2 TGTGCCAGCAGCGCTAGCGGGGGCTCCTACAATGAGCAGTTCTTC CASSASGGSYNEQFF
NA TRBJ2-3 TRBV7-9 TRBD2 TGTGCCAGCAGCGTACCCGGGGGACTAAGATCCACAGATACGCAGTATTTT CASSVPGGLRSTDTQYF
NA TRBJ2-5 TRBV4-2 NA TGTGCCAGCAGCCAGGTGGAGGGCCCCGAGACCCAGTACTTC CASSQVEGPETQYF
NA TRBJ1-5 TRBV7-2 NA TGTGCCAGCAGCCAAAGCGGTGGTCGCAATCAGCCCCAGCATTTT CASSQSGGRNQPQHF
NA TRBJ2-7 TRBV2 NA TGTGCCAGCTCTCTCGGACAGTTTTCCTACGAGCAGTACTTC CASSLGQFSYEQYF
few TRBJ1-6 TRBV19 TRBD1 TGTGCCAGTAGTATAGCCCTACTTCCGGGACAGGGGGCTTCACCCCTCCACTTT CASSIALLPGQGASPLHF
NA TRBJ2-3 TRBV6-6 TRBD1 TGTGCCAGCAGTTCCCCGGACAGGGCCACAGATACGCAGTATTTT CASSSPDRATDTQYF
NA TRBJ1-1 TRBV18 TRBD1 TGTGCCAGCTCCCCGGGACAGGGAATCACTGAAGCTTTCTTT CASSPGQGITEAFF
NA TRBJ2-1 TRBV13 NA TGTGCCAGCAGCGGGCCGGGGGACTCCTACAATGAGCAGTTCTTC CASSGPGDSYNEQFF
NA TRBJ1-3 TRBV2 NA TGTGCCAGCGTGGAAGGGGGCACCATATATTTT CASVEGGTIYF
NA TRBJ1-3 TRBV5-1 NA TGCGCCAGCAGCTTTGGGGCAGCCTCTGGAAACACCATATATTTT CASSFGAASGNTIYF
NA TRBJ2-7 TRBV7-2 NA TGTGCCAGCAGTTCCGTAGTTGATGCCGAGCAGTACTTC CASSSVVDAEQYF
NA TRBJ2-5 TRBV5-1 TRBD2 TGCGCCAGCAGCTTGAGTGGTCGGGGGGGAGAGACCCAGTACTTC CASSLSGRGGETQYF
NA TRBJ2-2 TRBV6-4 NA TGTGCCAGAAACGGGACATCGAACACCGGGGAGCTGTTTTTT CARNGTSNTGELFF
NA TRBJ2-2 TRBV11-2 TRBD2 TGTGCCAGCAGCCTCCTAGCGGGAGGGGGGGAGCTGTTTTTT CASSLLAGGGELFF
NA TRBJ2-7 TRBV11-2 NA TGTGCCAGCGGGGCCGAAGGGTATCCCAACCCCTACGAGCAGTACTTC CASGAEGYPNPYEQYF
NA TRBJ1-5 TRBV10-3 NA TGTGCCATCAGTGGTAGCGGTCAGCCCCAGCATTTT CAISGSGQPQHF
NA TRBJ2-1 TRBV7-2 NA TGTGCCAGCAGCTCCATACAGGGTGGGTTCGGCAATGAGCAGTTCTTC CASSSIQGGFGNEQFF
NA TRBJ1-5 TRBV5-6 NA TGTGCCAGCAGCTTGGGGGGGGCGGGGGCTTACAATCAGCCCCAGCATTTT CASSLGGAGAYNQPQHF
NA TRBJ1-3 TRBV28 NA TGTGCCAGCAGTACCGAGGACAGCTCTGGAAACACCATATATTTT CASSTEDSSGNTIYF
few TRBJ2-1 TRBV7-9 TRBD2 TGTGCCAGCAGCTTCACCACTAGCGGGAACAATGAGCAGTTCTTC CASSFTTSGNNEQFF
NA TRBJ1-5 TRBV28 NA TGTGCCAGCAGTTTAAACAGCCTAAATCAGCCCCAGCATTTT CASSLNSLNQPQHF
few TRBJ2-1 TRBV5-6 TRBD1 TGTGCCAGCAGCGGGGACAGGGGTCTTCCCGACAATGAGCAGTTCTTC CASSGDRGLPDNEQFF
NA TRBJ2-3 TRBV28 TRBD1 TGTGCCAGCCGCAGGGACAGGGAACCTTATACGCAGTATTTT CASRRDREPYTQYF
NA TRBJ2-1 TRBV6-4 NA TGTGCCAGCAGTGAACGAGAGGGCGGAAACAATGAGCAGTTCTTC CASSEREGGNNEQFF
NA TRBJ1-5 TRBV7-8 NA TGTGCCAGCAGCCTAGGGGAAGCGGGCAGGGGAGGGGTTTATAGCAATCAGCCCCAGCATTTT CASSLGEAGRGGVYSNQPQHF
NA TRBJ2-2 TRBV2 NA TGTGCCAGCAGCGTCGACACGAACACCGGGGAGCTGTTTTTT CASSVDTNTGELFF
NA TRBJ1-1 TRBV5-6 TRBD1 TGTGCCAGCAGCTTGTCACAGGGGAGCACTGAAGCTTTCTTT CASSLSQGSTEAFF
NA TRBJ1-5 TRBV19 NA TGTGCCAGTAGTCCCCGAGGGGGACGTAACCAGCCCCAGCATTTT CASSPRGGRNQPQHF
few TRBJ1-2 TRBV29-1 TRBD1 TGCAGCGTTGATAAGGGGACAGGGAAAGATTATGGCTACACCTTC CSVDKGTGKDYGYTF
NA TRBJ1-1 TRBV6-5 TRBD1 TGTGCCAGCAGTTACTCGGGGACAGGGACGTCTGAAGCTTTCTTT CASSYSGTGTSEAFF
NA TRBJ2-2 TRBV19 TRBD1 TGTGCCAGTAGTATGCGACAGGGGGCTTCGAACACCGGGGAGCTGTTTTTT CASSMRQGASNTGELFF
NA TRBJ2-2 TRBV30 NA TGTGCCTGGAGTGTACTTGAAATCGGGGAGCTGTTTTTT CAWSVLEIGELFF
few TRBJ1-3 TRBV19 NA TGTGCCAGTAGCCAGGGCCTCTCTGGAAACACCATATATTTT CASSQGLSGNTIYF
NA TRBJ2-6 TRBV6-1 NA TGTGCCAGCAGTGAAGTGCCAGGCTTAAGCTCTGGGGCCAACGTCCTGACTTTC CASSEVPGLSSGANVLTF
NA TRBJ1-2 TRBV27 TRBD1 TGTGCCAGCAGTCCGGGACAGGGGAACTATGGCTACACCTTC CASSPGQGNYGYTF
NA TRBJ2-7 TRBV7-9 NA TGTGCCAGCAGCTTAGCGACATACGAGCAGTACTTC CASSLATYEQYF
many TRBJ1-5 TRBV7-2 NA TGTGCCAGCAGCCCCGGGAACCCAGGGAGGGGGGGACAGCCCCAGCATTTT CASSPGNPGRGGQPQHF
NA TRBJ2-3 TRBV15 NA TGTGCCACCAGCAGAGATCGCGGGTTGGAAGGTACGCAGTATTTT CATSRDRGLEGTQYF
NA TRBJ1-2 TRBV6-5 NA TGTGCCAGCAGTACGACAGTCATGGGTGGCTACACCTTC CASSTTVMGGYTF